Below are 5 T cell receptor beta chains sequenced from a single sample in a study of T cell changes during pregnancy in multiple sclerosis. Data came from immunoSEQ multiplex PCR; TCRdb stores just in-frame clones and leaves some out. Of tens of thousands of clones listed, approximately 92% are singletons. This sample comprised peripheral blood, obtained in the third trimester of pregnancy. These receptors originate from a female donor in good health, enrolled as a control in a pregnancy study.

The chain uses TRBV6-1 and TRBJ1-2; D remains unclear. The V end was cut by 2 bases, the J end by 7 bases, with 14 bases between. Germline lookup yields CDR1 MNHNS and CDR2 SASEGT. The CDR3 sequence is 14 residues long. CDR3 sequence: CASSEMRGFGGYTF. The CDR3 DNA is TGTGCCAGCAGTGAAATGCGGGGATTCGGTGGCTACACCTTC.

The rearrangement joins TRBV27 to TRBJ2-3; perhaps TRBD2 as D (6 bases). V lost 4 bases, J lost 3 bases, and 17 bases lay in between. CDR1 and CDR2 (germline): MNHEY, SMNVEV (reference sequence). The CDR3 extends over 16 amino acids. This CDR3 reads CASSSQWRDGTDTQYF. For the CDR3, the DNA is TGTGCCAGCAGTTCCCAATGGCGGGATGGTACAGATACGCAGTATTTT.

This clone was detected once. The DNA for the CDR3 is TGTGCCAGTAGTATAGGGGCCGGGAACACTGAAGCTTTCTTT. As protein: CASSIGAGNTEAFF. The chain couples TRBV19 to TRBJ1-1; D call uncertain. Germline CDR1 is LNHDA and CDR2 is SQIVND (reference sequence). Deletions cut 1 base from V and 1 base from J, with 7 bases between. CDR3 size: 14 residues.

This clone was counted a single time. The V gene is TRBV7-9, the J gene TRBJ2-2, with D tentatively TRBD2 (6 bases). Germline loops: CDR1 SEHNR, CDR2 FQNEAQ (reference sequence). V was pared by 5 bases and J by 5 bases, with 9 bases between. The CDR3 consists of 13 residues. This CDR3 is CASSLSGTGELFF. CDR3 DNA sequence: TGTGCCAGCAGCCTTAGCGGAACCGGGGAGCTGTTTTTT.

By sample share, this clone is medium-sized (0.01 to 0.1%). The rearrangement uses TRBV4-2 and TRBJ2-3; 15 bases are a match to TRBD2. Germline V gives CDR1 LGHNA, CDR2 YNFKEQ. This CDR3 region has 16 residues. The trim removed 1 base at V and 4 bases at J, leaving 0 bases unmatched. The CDR3 region is CASSQGTSGGADTQYF. The CDR3 DNA follows: TGTGCCAGCAGCCAAGGGACTAGCGGGGGGGCAGATACGCAGTATTTT.